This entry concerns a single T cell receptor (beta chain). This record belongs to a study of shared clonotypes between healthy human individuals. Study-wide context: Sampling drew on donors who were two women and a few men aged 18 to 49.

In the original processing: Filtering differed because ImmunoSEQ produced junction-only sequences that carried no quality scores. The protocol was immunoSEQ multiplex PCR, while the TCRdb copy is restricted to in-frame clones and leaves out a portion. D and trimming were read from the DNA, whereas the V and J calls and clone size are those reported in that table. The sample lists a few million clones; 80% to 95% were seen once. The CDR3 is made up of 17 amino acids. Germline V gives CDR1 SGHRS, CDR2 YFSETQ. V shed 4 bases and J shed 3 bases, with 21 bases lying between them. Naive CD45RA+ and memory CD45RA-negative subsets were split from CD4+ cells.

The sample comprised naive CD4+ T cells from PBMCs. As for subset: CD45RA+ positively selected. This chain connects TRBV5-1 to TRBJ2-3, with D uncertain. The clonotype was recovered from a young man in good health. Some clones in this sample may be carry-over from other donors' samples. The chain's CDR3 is CASSLGPWQVPTDTQYF. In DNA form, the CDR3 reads TGCGCCAGCAGCCTTGGCCCGTGGCAGGTTCCGACAGATACGCAGTATTTT.